These 20 T cell receptor beta chains were sequenced from one sample in a study of T cells in Graves' hyperthyroidism and ophthalmopathy. Amplification of TCR beta CDR3 regions was performed using RNA transcripts as template. A first-round RT-PCR of the TCR CDR3 used the HTBI primer set. TCRdb re-derived calls from the multiplex PCR reads in MiXCR, one entry per CDR3 protein. The table records roughly 100,000 distinct CDR3 sequences, under 65% of them present only once. Source material: blood. Receptor source: a woman in her forties with Graves' hyperthyroidism.

As for this clonotype: This may be a read error: a much more frequent sequence differs by one nucleotide. The rearrangement uses TRBV2 and TRBJ2-5, with 12 bases lining up with TRBD2. The CDR3 covers 16 residues. CDR1 is SNHLY, CDR2 FYNNEI, per germline. CDR3 DNA sequence: TGTGCCGGCAGTGAACTAGCGGGGGGAGATCAAGAGACCCAGTACTTC. Amino acids: CAGSELAGGDQETQYF.

This clonotype was seen only a few times. The chain combines TRBV7-2 with TRBJ1-1; D remains unclear. V dropped 4 bases and J dropped 0 bases, with 15 bases sitting between them. Looked up from germline, CDR1 is SGHTA and CDR2 is FQGNSA. The CDR3 is 16 residues long. The CDR3 sequence: CASSSWLAGMNTEAFF. The CDR3 DNA reads as TGTGCCAGCAGCTCCTGGTTGGCAGGCATGAACACTGAAGCTTTCTTT.

This clonotype was recorded at least ten times. The rearrangement uses TRBV4-1 and TRBJ1-2, with no clear D. The germline CDR1 and CDR2 sequences are MGHRA and YSYEKL. V dropped 0 bases and J dropped 9 bases, with 14 bases sitting between them. The CDR3 has 14 residues. CDR3 protein: CASSQEGSHRSYTF. In nucleotides, the CDR3 is TGCGCCAGCAGCCAAGAGGGTAGCCACCGGAGCTACACCTTC.

This rearrangement joins TRBV2 to TRBJ1-1; possibly TRBD1 for D (5 bases). Looked up from germline, CDR1 is SNHLY and CDR2 is FYNNEI. The CDR3 loop spans 12 amino acids. With 2 bases removed from V and 11 bases from J, the gap between germline ends came to 12 bases. The CDR3 DNA reads TGTGCCAGCAGTGAAATTGGGGGTGGGGCTTTCTTT. Translated, it gives CASSEIGGGAFF.

This clonotype was counted only a few times. This chain uses TRBV28 with TRBJ1-2, with D possibly matching TRBD1 (5 bases). V was cut by 4 bases and J by 5 bases, with 20 bases left in between. This CDR3 has 16 amino acids. Germline CDR1 and CDR2: MDHEN and SYDVKM. The CDR3 sequence is CASSSSELAGKYGYTF. The DNA of the CDR3 is TGTGCCAGCAGTTCATCCGAACTGGCAGGGAAGTATGGCTACACCTTC.

In this sample, this clonotype turned up once. Relative to the germline gene, one junction end is altered; a read error may explain this. J is TRBJ2-7 and V is TRBV4-1; 12 bases fit TRBD2. Per germline, CDR1 MGHRA and CDR2 YSYEKL. The CDR3 totals 13 residues. The CDR3 here is CASSPSGRGEQYF. The CDR3 DNA is TGTGCCAGCAGCCCTAGCGGGAGGGGGGAGCAGTACTTC.

V is TRBV12-3 or TRBV12-4 and J is TRBJ2-2, with TRBD1 identical over 10 bases. The CDR3 sequence is 15 residues long. The junction had 0 bases not matched to a gene; V was cut back by 1 base and J by 4 bases. CDR3 coding DNA: TGTGCCAGCAGTTTAGGGACAGGGGGCACCGGGGAGCTGTTTTTT. Encoded protein: CASSLGTGGTGELFF.

A word on this clonotype: No conserved phenylalanine or tryptophan ends this CDR3, so it is likely a read error. V is TRBV20-1 and J is TRBJ2-7; 9 bases are a match to TRBD2. This CDR3 is built from 13 residues. The J segment lost 7 bases and the V segment lost 5 bases, leaving 9 bases of the junction unmatched. The germline V gene has CDR1 DFQATT and CDR2 SNEGSKA (reference sequence). The CDR3 region is CSASPGLASEQYL. CDR3 nucleotide sequence: TGCAGTGCTTCTCCGGGACTAGCTTCAGAGCAGTACCTC.

In the case of this clonotype: Possible read error: a much larger clone is one base away. In DNA, the CDR3 is TGTGCCGGCAAAGTGGTAGGGACAGAGAACACTGAAGCTTTCTTT. Residues: CAGKVVGTENTEAFF. The J gene is TRBJ1-1, the V gene TRBV12-3 or TRBV12-4, with 7 bases fitting TRBD1. CDR3 size: 15 residues. The junction had 13 bases not matched to a gene; V was cut back by 11 bases and J by 1 base.

J is TRBJ1-1 and V is TRBV2, with no clear D. This CDR3 spans 13 amino acids. The germline V gene has CDR1 SNHLY and CDR2 FYNNEI. Trimming took off 5 bases at V and 5 bases at J, with 12 bases between the two ends. CDR3 bases: TGTGCCAGCAGTCCAGATGGGGTGACTGAAGCTTTCTTT. Protein product: CASSPDGVTEAFF.

The V and J genes are TRBV7-2 and TRBJ1-6; D uncertain. The CDR3 spans 15 residues. V shed 1 base and J shed 7 bases, with 11 bases lying between them. The germline gives CDR1 SGHTA, CDR2 FQGNSA. In nucleotides, the CDR3 is TGTGCCAGCAGCTTAGGAGCGGTGAGCAATTCACCCCTCCACTTT. It specifies CASSLGAVSNSPLHF.

This clonotype was seen more than once but under ten times. The J gene is TRBJ2-2, the V gene TRBV19, with D possibly being TRBD1 or TRBD2 (5 bases each). The CDR3 is made up of 14 amino acids. Trimming pared 9 bases from V and 6 bases from J, leaving 17 bases between. Germline V gives CDR1 LNHDA, CDR2 SQIVND (reference sequence). CDR3 coding DNA: TGTGCCAGCAGGGCCACACTAGGGGCCGGGGAGCTGTTTTTT. Its translation: CASRATLGAGELFF.

This clonotype was detected many times. The chain employs TRBV7-8 and TRBJ2-7; 11 nucleotides align to TRBD2. The CDR3 has 16 amino acids. V lost 3 bases to trimming and J lost 5 bases; unmatched junction nucleotides: 9. Germline V lookup: CDR1 SGHVS, CDR2 FQNEAQ. CDR3 in DNA: TGTGCCAGCAGCTTTTTTGCCTTAGCGGGAGGGCACGAGCAGTACTTC. This translates into CASSFFALAGGHEQYF.

This clonotype is a singleton in its sample. This is likely a read error, given that the CDR3 carries no conserved phenylalanine or tryptophan at its end. It is unclear where the CDR3 begins or ends on the DNA, so no DNA is shown, and the CDR3 is as TCRdb lists it. This chain connects TRBV5-8 to TRBJ1-4. Germline-derived CDR1 and CDR2 are SGHTS and YDEGEE. The CDR3 is 8 residues long, ends included. The CDR3 loop reads CASSLRGL.

The chain has TRBV15 and TRBJ2-7, with 8 bases identical to TRBD1. Per the germline V gene, CDR1 is LNHNV and CDR2 is YYDKDF (reference sequence). CDR3 length equals 15 residues. J lost 2 bases, V lost 3 bases, and 6 bases had no gene match. DNA of the CDR3: TGTGCCACCAGCAGCTTGAGGGACAGGACCTACGAGCAGTACTTC. It translates to CATSSLRDRTYEQYF.

This clonotype was detected only once. Because the CDR3 is missing its conserved closing phenylalanine or tryptophan, this is likely a read error. This chain connects TRBV3-1 to TRBJ1-6, with 7 bases matching TRBD1. Germline V gives CDR1 LGHDT, CDR2 YNNKEL (reference sequence). The CDR3 totals 14 residues. With V trimmed by 3 bases and J by 9 bases, 5 bases remained unmatched. The CDR3 reads CASSQGTESSPLHS. The CDR3, as DNA: TGTGCCAGCAGCCAGGGGACAGAGAGTTCACCCCTCCACTCT.

The chain has TRBV15 and TRBJ1-5, with 7 bases aligning to TRBD1. Germline V gives CDR1 LNHNV, CDR2 YYDKDF (reference sequence). Germline trimming cut 5 bases from V and 3 bases from J; bases unmatched to any gene: 13. This CDR3 region has 17 residues. The CDR3 spells CATSRGTANLLNQPQHF. The CDR3, as DNA: TGTGCCACCAGCCGCGGGACAGCCAATTTACTCAATCAGCCCCAGCATTTT.

This clonotype was counted ten times or more. The rearrangement links TRBV12-3 or TRBV12-4 to TRBJ1-2, with 7 bases identical to TRBD1. V trimming: 7 bases; J trimming: 5 bases; junction bases outside the gene matches: 7. This CDR3 has 13 residues. The CDR3 coding sequence is TGTGCCAGCAAGCGACAGGGAACTTATGGCTACACCTTC. This translates into CASKRQGTYGYTF.

This clonotype was observed many times. This chain links TRBV29-1 with TRBJ2-5, with 12 bases matching TRBD1. The CDR3 has 14 residues. Looked up from germline, CDR1 is SQVTM and CDR2 is ANQGSEA. The V gene end was trimmed by 3 bases and the J gene end by 6 bases; junction bases not matched to a gene: 5. CDR3 loop: CSVEGTGGPKTQYF. As DNA, the CDR3 is TGCAGCGTTGAGGGGACAGGGGGCCCAAAGACCCAGTACTTC.

This clonotype appeared a few times. The chain combines TRBV27 with TRBJ2-7; D tentatively reads TRBD1 or TRBD2 (5 bases each). The V gene's germline CDR1 is MNHEY and CDR2 SMNVEV (reference sequence). This CDR3 is built from 14 residues. Deletions cut 0 bases from V and 5 bases from J, with 11 bases between. The CDR3 spells CASSLSWGFDEQYF. For the CDR3, the DNA is TGTGCCAGCAGTTTATCATGGGGGTTCGACGAGCAGTACTTC.